The source of this TCR beta chain is a study of T cell repertoires in cytomegalovirus infection (dated 2019 in TCRdb). Notes on the research overall: Donor HLA type was relevant to the analysis, as public TCR beta signatures indicated carriage of CMV infection together with the matching HLA type.

The sequencer listed for this sample is Illumina HiSeq 1500. In-frame beta chains were kept once TCRdb had trimmed the public reads at Q25 with fastp and called clones with MiXCR. Rows matching on CDR3 protein sequence are summarized as one entry with the most common DNA and genes. Across this sample there are 350,000 to 500,000 distinct CDR3 sequences, with approximately 31% seen only once. Jointly, the top ten make up roughly an eighth of the sample. What the authors observed across the whole study: The ex vivo response was dominated by HLA-C-restricted CMV-specific TCR beta clonotypes, which also provided the single most frequent clonotype in two of eight donors. In both this cohort and an independent cohort of some 380 donors, the cumulative frequency of public TCR beta family members distinguished carriers of CMV infection plus the relevant HLA type.

Turning to this clonotype: Which antigen it targets is not known. The CDR3 does not close with the conserved phenylalanine or tryptophan, likely indicating a read error.

This clonotype was obtained from a human donor in good health (CMV status not recorded). Some clones in this sample may be carry-over from other donors' samples. Sample: PBMCs.

The nucleotide sequence reads as follows: TGTGCCAGCAGCCGACAGGAGAGTTACGAGCAGTACTTA. Translated, it reads CASSRQESYEQYL. This sequence uses TRBV7-6 and TRBJ2-7, with TRBD1 perhaps the D gene, on 6 matching bases. A distance of 12 bases separates the germline ends of V and J, which lose 5 bases and 4 bases respectively. The CDR3 comprises 13 residues, both ends counted. The sequence is cut down to CDR3 DNA, 39 bases in frame from base 1. In the germline V gene, CDR1 corresponds to SGHVS and CDR2 to FNYEAQ.